This T cell receptor (beta chain) was sequenced during a study of blood T cell repertoires in COVID-19. At the level of the study: Sources were T cells, B-cell-depleted T cells, or PBMCs; the material itself was cDNA or gDNA.

This clone has more than one count but fewer than ten. CDR3 size: 14 residues. Germline V gives CDR1 SGHDN, CDR2 FVKESK. The V gene end was trimmed by 3 bases and the J gene end by 5 bases; junction bases not matched to a gene: 6. The data were produced by immunoSEQ multiplex PCR, yet TCRdb's version contains in-frame clones alone and is incomplete. The table includes tens of thousands of clones, approximately 83% detected once. This receptor was identified in a man aged 65 to 79 with acute or convalescent COVID-19. The V gene is TRBV14, the J gene TRBJ1-2, with 7 bases matching TRBD1. The specimen sequenced was peripheral blood. The CDR3 region has the DNA TGTGCCAGCAGCCAGCAAACAGGGGAATATGGCTACACCTTC. It codes for CASSQQTGEYGYTF.